This TCR beta chain is from a study of control samples from healthy donors and cancer patients. Per the germline V gene, CDR1 is SGDLS and CDR2 is YYNGEE. There are 15 residues in the CDR3. V was trimmed by 0 bases and J by 5 bases, leaving 14 bases between them. TCRdb keeps only in-frame clones here, not all; method: immunoSEQ multiplex PCR. The data show about 150,000 clones, roughly 93% seen once. Sequencing used blood. The chain couples TRBV9 to TRBJ1-2; tentatively, D is TRBD1 (5 bases). The sequence was obtained from a man aged 18 to 30 in good health. The CDR3 DNA follows: TGTGCCAGCAGCGTAGAGATTGGGGCTGCTTATGGCTACACCTTC. This sequence encodes CASSVEIGAAYGYTF.